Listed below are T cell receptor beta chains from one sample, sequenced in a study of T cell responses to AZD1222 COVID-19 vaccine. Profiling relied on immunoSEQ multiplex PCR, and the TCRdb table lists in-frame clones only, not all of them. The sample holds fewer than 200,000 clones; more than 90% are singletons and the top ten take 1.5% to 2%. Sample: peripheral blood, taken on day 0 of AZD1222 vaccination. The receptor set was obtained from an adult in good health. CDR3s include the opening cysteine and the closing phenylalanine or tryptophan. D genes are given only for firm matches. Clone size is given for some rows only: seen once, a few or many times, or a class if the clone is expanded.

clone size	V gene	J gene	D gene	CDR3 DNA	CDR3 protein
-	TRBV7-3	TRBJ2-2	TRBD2	TGTGCCAGCAGCCTCGGACTAGCGGGAACGGGGGAGCTGTTTTTT	CASSLGLAGTGELFF
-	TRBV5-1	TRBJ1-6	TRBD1	TGCGCCAGCAGCCTGGGGACAGATAATTCACCCCTCCACTTT	CASSLGTDNSPLHF
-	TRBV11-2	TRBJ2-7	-	TGTGCCAGCAGCTTGGATAGGCCGAGCGGCGCGCAGTACTTC	CASSLDRPSGAQYF
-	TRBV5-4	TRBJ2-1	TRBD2	TGTGCCAGCAGCTTGGTGGCGCGGGGGAACAATGAGCAGTTCTTC	CASSLVARGNNEQFF
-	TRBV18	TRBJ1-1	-	TGTGCCAGCTCGGGGACATATTGGAACACTGAAGCTTTCTTT	CASSGTYWNTEAFF
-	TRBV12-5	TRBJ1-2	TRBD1	TGTGCTAGTGGTTTGGTTGGGACAGGGGATGGCTACACCTTC	CASGLVGTGDGYTF
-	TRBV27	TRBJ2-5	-	TGTGCCAGCAGTTTGGGAGGGGGGTACGCAGAGACCCAGTACTTC	CASSLGGGYAETQYF
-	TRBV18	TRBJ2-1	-	TGTGCCAGCTCACGAACACCGTGGACAACGCAGCAGTTCTTC	CASSRTPWTTQQFF
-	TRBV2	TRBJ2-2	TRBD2	TGTGCCAGCACAAGGACTAGCGGGAGGGCCCCCGGGGAGCTGTTTTTT	CASTRTSGRAPGELFF
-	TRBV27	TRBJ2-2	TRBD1	TGTGCCAGCAGTCCATACGGGACAGCGAACACCGGGGAGCTGTTTTTT	CASSPYGTANTGELFF
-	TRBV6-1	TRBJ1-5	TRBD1	TGTGCCAGCAGTGAAGGGGGACAGGGAATGCAGCCCCAGCATTTT	CASSEGGQGMQPQHF
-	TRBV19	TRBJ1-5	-	TGTGCCAGTAGTACCCAGGGGCGTCAGCCCCAGCATTTT	CASSTQGRQPQHF
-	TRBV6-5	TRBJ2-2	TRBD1	TGTGCCAGCACGAAGACAGGGTGGGTCGGGGAGCTGTTTTTT	CASTKTGWVGELFF
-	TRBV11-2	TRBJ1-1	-	TGTGCCAGCAGCTTAGACAGGGGCTTGAACACTGAAGCTTTCTTT	CASSLDRGLNTEAFF
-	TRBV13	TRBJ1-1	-	TGTGCCAGCAGCCTCTACCTGAACACTGAAGCTTTCTTT	CASSLYLNTEAFF
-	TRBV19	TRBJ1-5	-	TGTGCCAGTAGTACCCGGGCCCTAGGCAATCAGCCCCAGCATTTT	CASSTRALGNQPQHF
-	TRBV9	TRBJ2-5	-	TGTGCCAGCACCTTTGGTCGGGATTCTAGGACCCAGTACTTC	CASTFGRDSRTQYF
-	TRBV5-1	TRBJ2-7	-	TGCGCCAGCAGCTTAGGAGGACGGAGCTACGAGCAGTACTTC	CASSLGGRSYEQYF
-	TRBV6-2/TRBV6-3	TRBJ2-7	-	TGTGCCAGCAGTTACCAGGGAATTTACGAGCAGTACTTC	CASSYQGIYEQYF
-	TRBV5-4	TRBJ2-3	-	TGTGCCAGCAGCTTGGGTCTCAGCACAGATACGCAGTATTTT	CASSLGLSTDTQYF
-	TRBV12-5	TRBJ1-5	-	TGTGCTAGTGGTTTGGCAGCGACGACAGGACAGCCCCAGCATTTT	CASGLAATTGQPQHF
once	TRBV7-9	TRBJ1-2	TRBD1	TGTGCCAGCAGCTTAGCCGGGACAGGGAACTATGGCTACACCTTC	CASSLAGTGNYGYTF
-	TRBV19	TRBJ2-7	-	TGTGCCAGTAGTAGCCGCGGTGGGTGGGCCTACGAGCAGTACTTC	CASSSRGGWAYEQYF
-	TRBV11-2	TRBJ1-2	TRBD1	TGTGCCAGCACAAGAGGGGGCTCTGGTAGTAACTATGGCTACACCTTC	CASTRGGSGSNYGYTF
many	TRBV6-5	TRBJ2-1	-	TGTGCCAGCAGTTACTCCCCTCCTCAGTCCTACAATGAGCAGTTCTTC	CASSYSPPQSYNEQFF
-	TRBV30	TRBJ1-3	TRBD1	TGTGCCTGGAGCACGGGACAGGGAGGAAACACCATATATTTT	CAWSTGQGGNTIYF
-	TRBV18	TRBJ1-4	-	TGTGCCAGCTCACAGGGCCGAGGGAATGAAAAACTGTTTTTT	CASSQGRGNEKLFF
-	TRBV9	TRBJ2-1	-	TGTGCCAGCAGCGTCTGGCTCAGCTCCTACAATGAGCAGTTCTTC	CASSVWLSSYNEQFF
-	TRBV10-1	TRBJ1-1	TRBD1	TGCGCCAGCAGTGAGTCGACAGGGGCCGTTGTTATGCAGTTT	CASSESTGAVVMQF
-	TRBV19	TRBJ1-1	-	TGTGCCAGTAGTGCCCGAAGAACGAACACTGAAGCTTTCTTT	CASSARRTNTEAFF
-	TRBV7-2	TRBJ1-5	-	TGTGCCAGCAGCTTAGGAGGGGGTGGCAATCAGCCCCAGCATTTT	CASSLGGGGNQPQHF
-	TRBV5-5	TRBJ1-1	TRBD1	TGTGCCAGCAGCGCATGGAACCGACAGGGTTACACTGAAGCTTTCTTT	CASSAWNRQGYTEAFF
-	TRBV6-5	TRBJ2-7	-	TGTGCCAGCAGTTACAACACAGGCCATAGCTACGAGCAGTACTTC	CASSYNTGHSYEQYF
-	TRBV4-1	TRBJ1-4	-	TGCGCCAGCAGCCAAGGGTTGATGAGGGTTGGTAATGAAAAACTGTTTTTT	CASSQGLMRVGNEKLFF
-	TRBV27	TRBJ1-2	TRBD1	TGTGCCAGCAGTCCATTACAGGGGGCGAACTATGGCTACACCTTC	CASSPLQGANYGYTF
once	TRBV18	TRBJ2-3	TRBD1	TGTGCCAGCTCACCAGAAGCGACAGGGGGCAATACGCAGTATTTT	CASSPEATGGNTQYF